The 22 T cell receptor beta chains presented below share a single source sample, sequenced in a study of cytomegalovirus exposure and HLA in healthy donors. This PCR relied on a set of 60 Vbeta primers and 13 Jbeta primers. Data came from immunoSEQ multiplex PCR; TCRdb stores just in-frame clones and leaves some out. Of around 130,000 clones in the sample, roughly 82% were seen once. Sequencing was carried out using PBMCs. The receptor source for this set is a woman younger than 30 in good health and CMV-seropositive.

The chain recombines TRBV30 with TRBJ2-5; 7 bases match TRBD2. The CDR3 extends over 14 amino acids. The germline CDR1 and CDR2 sequences are GTSNPN and SVGIG (reference sequence). The trim removed 0 bases at V and 4 bases at J, leaving 5 bases unmatched. CDR3 DNA sequence: TGTGCCTGGAGTGTACGGGGGGAGGGAGAGACCCAGTACTTC. Translating it yields CAWSVRGEGETQYF.

V usage is TRBV14 and J usage is TRBJ2-2, with D possibly matching TRBD1 (6 bases). The CDR3 consists of 14 residues. V shed 4 bases and J shed 3 bases, with 9 bases lying between them. Germline CDR1 SGHDN, CDR2 FVKESK. CDR3 residues: CASSRGQYTGELFF. CDR3 sequence (DNA): TGTGCCAGCAGCCGAGGACAGTACACCGGGGAGCTGTTTTTT.

The chain uses TRBV19 and TRBJ1-5; D is perhaps TRBD1 (6 bases). The CDR3 totals 14 residues. From germline, CDR1 is LNHDA and CDR2 SQIVND (reference sequence). Trimming left V 4 bases short and J 6 bases short, with 13 bases between. The CDR3 protein is CASSTTGLAQPQHF. The CDR3 DNA reads as TGTGCCAGTAGTACCACAGGGTTAGCTCAGCCCCAGCATTTT.

As for this clone: The junction departs from germline at one end; a sequencing error may be responsible. The gene calls are TRBV7-9 and TRBJ2-7, with D uncertain. Germline V gene data show CDR1 as SEHNR and CDR2 as FQNEAQ (reference sequence). The CDR3 extends over 14 amino acids. For the CDR3, the DNA is TGTTCCAGCAGCTCCTACTTCGATCCCTACGAGCAGTACTTC. Protein product: CSSSSYFDPYEQYF.

The chain employs TRBV5-1 and TRBJ2-5, with TRBD2 matching over 7 bases. The better agreement between TRBJ2-7 and the DNA end casts doubt on the J call. Germline V gene sequence: CDR1 SGHRS, CDR2 YFSETQ. This CDR3 has 14 residues. In DNA form, the CDR3 reads TGCGCCAGCAGCGTCGGGGGGAAGGGTTACGAGCAGTACTTC. This codes for CASSVGGKGYEQYF.

V usage is TRBV28 and J usage is TRBJ2-7; 9 nucleotides align to TRBD1. Per germline, CDR1 MDHEN and CDR2 SYDVKM. V lost 4 bases, J lost 2 bases, and 6 bases stayed unmatched. The CDR3 contains 15 residues. DNA of the CDR3: TGTGCCAGCAGTTCGGGACAGGGTAAGACCTACGAGCAGTACTTC. Protein product: CASSSGQGKTYEQYF. The variable domain in full, completed from reference TRBV28 and TRBJ2-7, reads DVKVTQSSRYLVKRTGEKVFLECVQDMDHENMFWYRQDPGLGLRLIYFSYDVKMKEKGDIPEGYSVSREKKERFSLILESASTNQTSMYLCASSSGQGKTYEQYFGPGTRLTVT.

This clone was seen once. The chain recombines TRBV5-4 with TRBJ2-5; TRBD2 is a possible D gene (7 bases). Per germline, CDR1 SGHNT and CDR2 YYREEE (reference sequence). With 2 bases removed from V and 2 bases from J, the gap between germline ends came to 13 bases. The CDR3 runs to 15 residues. CDR3 in amino acids: CASSLRGRGQETQYF. The CDR3 coding sequence is TGTGCCAGCAGCTTACGGGGGAGGGGGCAAGAGACCCAGTACTTC. The entire variable domain, with the rest obtained from reference TRBV5-4 and TRBJ2-5, is as follows: ETGVTQSPTHLIKTRGQQVTLRCSSQSGHNTVSWYQQALGQGPQFIFQYYREEENGRGNFPPRFSGLQFPNYSSELNVNALELDDSALYLCASSLRGRGQETQYFGPGTRLLVL.

J is TRBJ1-1 and V is TRBV5-4, with D hard to call. From germline, CDR1 is SGHNT and CDR2 YYREEE (reference sequence). The CDR3 totals 15 residues. With 1 base removed from V and 1 base from J, the gap between germline ends came to 11 bases. In nucleotides, the CDR3 is TGTGCCAGCAGCTTGAAGCTTCGGAGGAACACTGAAGCTTTCTTT. This encodes CASSLKLRRNTEAFF.

The rearrangement uses TRBV4-1 and TRBJ2-7; 7 bases map to TRBD1. The CDR3 loop spans 15 amino acids. Per the germline V gene, CDR1 is MGHRA and CDR2 is YSYEKL. The V and J ends lost 3 bases and 6 bases, in that order; junction bases with no gene match: 11. CDR3 sequence: CASSHPPGQFCEQYF. CDR3 nucleotide sequence: TGCGCCAGCAGCCATCCCCCGGGACAGTTTTGCGAGCAGTACTTC.

The chain carries TRBV5-5 and TRBJ2-7; D is perhaps TRBD1 (5 bases). This CDR3 has 14 amino acids. Germline CDR1 reads SGHKS; CDR2 reads YYEKEE (reference sequence). The V end lost 7 bases, the J end lost 3 bases, and 17 bases lay between the germline ends. In DNA, the CDR3 is TGTGCCAGCGGCGCGGACCCAGGGTACTACGAGCAGTACTTC. Its protein product is CASGADPGYYEQYF.

The chain employs TRBV18 and TRBJ2-7; TRBD1 matches at 10 bases. Germline trimming cut 5 bases from V and 6 bases from J; bases unmatched to any gene: 4. The CDR3 contains 13 residues. CDR1 and CDR2 (germline): KGHSH, LQKENI. The CDR3 region is CASSDRQGAEQYF. The CDR3 DNA sequence: TGTGCCAGCTCAGATCGACAGGGGGCCGAGCAGTACTTC.

The chain has TRBV2 and TRBJ1-4; 10 bases are shared with TRBD1. The CDR3 sequence is 14 residues long. The germline V gene encodes CDR1 SNHLY and CDR2 FYNNEI. With V trimmed by 8 bases and J by 5 bases, 5 bases remained unmatched. DNA for the CDR3: TGTGCCAGCCTCCCGGGACAGGGGAATGAAAAACTGTTTTTT. Amino acid sequence: CASLPGQGNEKLFF.

V is TRBV2 and J is TRBJ1-6; 7 bases map to TRBD1. The CDR3 is made up of 14 amino acids. The V segment lost 11 bases and the J segment 4 bases; nucleotides outside the gene matches: 8. Germline lookup yields CDR1 SNHLY and CDR2 FYNNEI. CDR3: CASAKGQYNSPLHF. The CDR3 bases are TGTGCCTCCGCGAAGGGACAGTATAATTCACCCCTCCACTTT.

The CDR3 here is CASSFTDKDTQYF. The CDR3 bases are TGCGCCAGCAGCTTTACGGACAAAGATACGCAGTATTTT. The J gene is TRBJ2-3, the V gene TRBV5-1; tentatively, D is TRBD1 (5 bases). The CDR3 has 13 amino acids. Trimming took off 2 bases at V and 5 bases at J, with 9 bases between the two ends. CDR1 is SGHRS, CDR2 YFSETQ, per germline.

This chain links TRBV5-1 with TRBJ2-1; TRBD2 might be the D (7 bases). V lost 0 bases and J 15 bases, leaving 19 bases between the germline ends. Germline CDR1 is SGHRS and CDR2 is YFSETQ. The CDR3 spans 14 residues. CDR3 nucleotide sequence: TGCGCCAGCAGCTTGGAGGGGGGGCCCTTTAAGAGGTTCTTC. Translating gives CASSLEGGPFKRFF. The full variable domain, rest sourced from reference TRBV5-1 and TRBJ2-1, is KAGVTQTPRYLIKTRGQQVTLSCSPISGHRSVSWYQQTPGQGLQFLFEYFSETQRNKGNFPGRFSGRQFSNSRSEMNVSTLELGDSALYLCASSLEGGPFKRFFGPGTRLTVL.

This clone was recorded a few times. The chain couples TRBV11-2 to TRBJ2-7; D is possibly TRBD2 (5 bases). There are 13 residues in the CDR3. Germline V gives CDR1 SGHAT, CDR2 FQNNGV. V was clipped by 1 base and J by 4 bases, with 8 bases between them. The CDR3 region is CASSLGRGYEQYF. The CDR3 bases are TGTGCCAGCAGCTTAGGACGGGGTTACGAGCAGTACTTC.

This chain joins TRBV19 and TRBJ1-5, with a weak D call TRBD1 (5 bases). The germline gives CDR1 LNHDA, CDR2 SQIVND (reference sequence). CDR3 length: 13 amino acids. The V end was cut by 5 bases, the J end by 7 bases, with 12 bases between. The CDR3 is CASSGQGGQPQHF. CDR3 bases: TGTGCCAGTAGTGGTCAGGGAGGCCAGCCCCAGCATTTT. Using reference TRBV19 and TRBJ1-5 for the parts outside the CDR3, the full variable domain is DGGITQSPKYLFRKEGQNVTLSCEQNLNHDAMYWYRQDPGQGLRLIYYSQIVNDFQKGDIAEGYSVSREKKESFPLTVTSAQKNPTAFYLCASSGQGGQPQHFGDGTRLSIL.

The chain combines TRBV5-5 with TRBJ2-6; D is undetermined. Trimming pared 1 base from V and 4 bases from J, leaving 12 bases between. Per the germline V gene, CDR1 is SGHKS and CDR2 is YYEKEE (reference sequence). The CDR3 extends over 16 amino acids. The CDR3 sequence: CASSLTTASGANVLTF. As DNA, the CDR3 is TGTGCCAGCAGCTTGACTACCGCCTCCGGGGCCAACGTCCTGACTTTC.

The chain is built from TRBV5-8 and TRBJ1-1; D may be TRBD1 (5 bases). Trimming removed 7 bases from V and 6 bases from J, with 16 bases in between. This CDR3 has 13 amino acids. Germline V gives CDR1 SGHTS, CDR2 YDEGEE. The DNA for the CDR3 is TGTGCCAGCTCGACGGGGGGAGGGTCTGAAGCTTTCTTT. Amino acids: CASSTGGGSEAFF.

The rearrangement uses TRBV6-5 and TRBJ1-4, with D possibly matching TRBD1 (6 bases). The CDR3 is 15 amino acids. Germline loops: CDR1 MNHEY, CDR2 SVGAGI. Trimming left V 6 bases short and J 4 bases short, with 15 bases between. CDR3 coding DNA: TGTGCCAGCAGCGCCAACAGGGTTATTAATGAAAAACTGTTTTTT. Its translation: CASSANRVINEKLFF.

The chain uses TRBV19 and TRBJ1-5; D is uncertain. The length of the CDR3 is 15 residues. Germline CDR1 and CDR2: LNHDA and SQIVND (reference sequence). V dropped 5 bases and J dropped 5 bases, with 16 bases sitting between them. CDR3 coding DNA: TGTGCCAGTAGTTTAATCCAACTGCGTGATCAGCCCCAGCATTTT. Translating it yields CASSLIQLRDQPQHF.

The rearrangement links TRBV6-1 to TRBJ1-2, with 8 bases identical to TRBD1. The CDR3 runs 15 residues. The trim removed 6 bases at V and 4 bases at J, leaving 10 bases unmatched. Germline CDR1 and CDR2: MNHNS and SASEGT. Here the CDR3 DNA reads TGTGCCAGCAGGTATCAGCAGGGGGCTGGCTATGGCTACACCTTC. It translates to CASRYQQGAGYGYTF.